A single sample is the source of the 15 T cell receptor beta chains below, sequenced in a study of blood T cell repertoires in COVID-19. Only in-frame clones appear in the TCRdb table, and some are missing; sequencing was by immunoSEQ multiplex PCR. The data hold about 170,000 clones, with 70% to 85% observed a single time. The material sequenced was peripheral blood. Receptors were obtained from a man older than 75 with COVID-19, enrolled during active disease.

The chain carries TRBV7-9 and TRBJ1-5; D is ambiguous. The CDR3 has 15 residues. CDR1 is SEHNR and CDR2 is FQNEAQ in the germline V gene (reference sequence). Trimming pared 1 base from V and 2 bases from J, leaving 9 bases between. The CDR3 spells CASSLGGMGNQPQHF. CDR3 sequence (DNA): TGTGCCAGCAGCTTAGGCGGGATGGGCAATCAGCCCCAGCATTTT.

This clone was observed once. The rearrangement joins TRBV19 to TRBJ2-3; the D gene is possibly TRBD2 (6 bases). Germline V CDR1 and CDR2: LNHDA, SQIVND (reference sequence). Trimming removed 4 bases from V and 0 bases from J, with 11 bases in between. The CDR3 is made up of 15 amino acids. For the CDR3, the DNA is TGTGCCAGTAGTAAGGGCGGGGTAAGCACAGATACGCAGTATTTT. Its translation: CASSKGGVSTDTQYF.

This chain connects TRBV5-1 to TRBJ1-6; the D is unclear. The CDR3 has 13 residues. Trimming removed 4 bases at V and 8 bases at J, with 10 bases between. Germline CDR1 reads SGHRS; CDR2 reads YFSETQ. This CDR3 reads CASSAFSDSPLHF. The CDR3 coding sequence is TGCGCCAGCAGCGCATTCTCGGATTCACCCCTCCACTTT.

This chain uses TRBV18 with TRBJ2-2; the D is unclear. This CDR3 has 11 residues. The germline V gene encodes CDR1 KGHSH and CDR2 LQKENI. Trimming stripped 4 bases from V and 13 bases from J, with 10 bases between. The CDR3 region is CASSQSSALFF. Here the CDR3 DNA reads TGTGCCAGCTCACAATCCAGCGCGCTGTTTTTT.

J is TRBJ1-2 and V is TRBV19; D gene unclear. The CDR3 sequence is 15 residues long. The V and J ends lost 4 bases and 2 bases respectively, with 14 bases between them. Per germline, CDR1 LNHDA and CDR2 SQIVND (reference sequence). For the CDR3, the DNA is TGTGCCAGTAGTACCCTCACGGACTTAAACTATGGCTACACCTTC. Residues: CASSTLTDLNYGYTF.

The V call is TRBV20-1, the J call TRBJ1-2; no clear D gene. CDR1 DFQATT and CDR2 SNEGSKA come from the germline V gene (reference sequence). The V gene lost 3 bases and the J gene lost 4 bases, with 9 bases spanning the gap. CDR3 size: 12 residues. The CDR3, as DNA: TGCAGTGCTAGTTTGGGGAGCTATGGCTACACCTTC. Translated, it gives CSASLGSYGYTF.

The V and J genes are TRBV2 and TRBJ1-1, with D uncertain. CDR1 SNHLY and CDR2 FYNNEI come from the germline V gene. This CDR3 has 12 residues. With 0 bases removed from V and 11 bases from J, the gap between germline ends came to 10 bases. The CDR3 is CASSEATYGAFF. In DNA, the CDR3 is TGTGCCAGCAGTGAAGCAACTTACGGGGCTTTCTTT.

The rearrangement links TRBV6-5 to TRBJ2-7; 9 nucleotides align to TRBD1. Trimming cost V 8 bases and J 1 base; bases outside gene matches: 6. The CDR3 is 14 residues long. Germline loops: CDR1 MNHEY, CDR2 SVGAGI. The CDR3 nucleotides read TGTGCCAGCCTCCGGGGACAGGGATCCTACGAGCAGTACTTC. Protein sequence: CASLRGQGSYEQYF.

This clone was picked up one time. The rearrangement uses TRBV12-3 or TRBV12-4 and TRBJ1-1, with no clear D. There are 13 residues in the CDR3. V dropped 8 bases and J dropped 4 bases, with 14 bases sitting between them. This CDR3 reads CASRGPPSTEAFF. The CDR3 DNA is TGTGCCAGCCGCGGCCCACCGAGCACTGAAGCTTTCTTT.

This clone was seen a single time. V and J are TRBV5-1 and TRBJ1-1; 8 bases map to TRBD1. CDR1 is SGHRS, CDR2 YFSETQ, per germline. After removal of 5 bases from V and 5 bases from J, the junction contained 5 bases not matched to a gene. The CDR3 runs 13 residues. The CDR3 loop reads CASRGTGGTEAFF. Written as DNA, the CDR3 is TGCGCCAGCAGGGGGACAGGAGGGACTGAAGCTTTCTTT.

The gene calls are TRBV25-1 and TRBJ1-2, with D unclear. Germline values: CDR1 MGHDK, CDR2 SYGVNS. The CDR3 contains 17 residues. The V end lost 5 bases, the J end lost 0 bases, and 19 bases lay between the germline ends. The CDR3 spells CASSPLQTANANYGYTF. CDR3 in DNA: TGTGCCAGCAGTCCCCTCCAAACAGCAAATGCTAACTATGGCTACACCTTC.

V gene TRBV2 combines with J gene TRBJ1-1; TRBD1 is a possible D gene (6 bases). The germline V gene has CDR1 SNHLY and CDR2 FYNNEI. The germline V and J ends were trimmed by 2 bases and 4 bases, with 8 bases remaining between them. The length of the CDR3 is 13 residues. The CDR3 is CASSEQGTTEAFF. The DNA of the CDR3 is TGTGCCAGCAGTGAACAGGGGACCACTGAAGCTTTCTTT.

The rearrangement links TRBV28 to TRBJ1-6; D gene unclear. V was trimmed by 6 bases and J by 7 bases, leaving 16 bases between them. Per the germline V gene, CDR1 is MDHEN and CDR2 is SYDVKM. The CDR3 is 15 residues long. The CDR3 sequence is CASSRALGRNSPLHF. Written as DNA, the CDR3 is TGTGCCAGCAGCCGGGCTTTAGGGAGGAATTCACCCCTCCACTTT. The full variable domain, in which reference TRBV28 and TRBJ1-6 provide the parts outside the CDR3, is DVKVTQSSRYLVKRTGEKVFLECVQDMDHENMFWYRQDPGLGLRLIYFSYDVKMKEKGDIPEGYSVSREKKERFSLILESASTNQTSMYLCASSRALGRNSPLHFGNGTRLTVT.

The chain carries TRBV28 and TRBJ1-5, with D unclear. The CDR3 spans 13 residues. Between the trimmed V and J ends, which lost 7 bases and 3 bases, there was a span of 10 bases. CDR1 is MDHEN, CDR2 SYDVKM, per germline. CDR3 coding DNA: TGTGCCAGCACCTCCCAGTTCAATCAGCCCCAGCATTTT. Translated, it gives CASTSQFNQPQHF. The complete variable domain, with remaining parts taken from reference TRBV28 and TRBJ1-5, reads DVKVTQSSRYLVKRTGEKVFLECVQDMDHENMFWYRQDPGLGLRLIYFSYDVKMKEKGDIPEGYSVSREKKERFSLILESASTNQTSMYLCASTSQFNQPQHFGDGTRLSIL.

The gene calls are TRBV6-5 and TRBJ2-3, with D possibly being TRBD1 (5 bases). This CDR3 is 11 amino acids long. Germline assignment: CDR1 MNHEY and CDR2 SVGAGI. The V end lost 4 bases, the J end lost 12 bases, and 11 bases lay between the germline ends. DNA for the CDR3: TGTGCCAGCAGTTCCCATAGGGGACAGTATTTT. Protein sequence: CASSSHRGQYF.